The 14 T cell receptor beta chains below come from one sample, sequenced in a study of blood T cell repertoires in COVID-19. Profiling relied on immunoSEQ multiplex PCR, and the TCRdb table lists in-frame clones only, not all of them. Of tens of thousands of clones in the sample, around nine tenths were seen once. Sample: peripheral blood. These receptors all come from a man between 70 and 80 years old with acute or convalescent COVID-19.

The rearrangement links TRBV6-5 to TRBJ1-3; 7 bases are a match to TRBD1. Germline CDR1 reads MNHEY; CDR2 reads SVGAGI. The V gene end was trimmed by 7 bases and the J gene end by 3 bases; junction bases not matched to a gene: 6. This CDR3 has 14 amino acids. Written as DNA, the CDR3 is TGTGCCAGCATGCGACGGGACAGTGGAAACACCATATATTTT. This translates into CASMRRDSGNTIYF.

This clone showed up just a few times. The chain combines TRBV5-4 with TRBJ2-2, with 10 positions matching TRBD2. Germline values: CDR1 SGHNT, CDR2 YYREEE (reference sequence). Unmatched junction bases numbered 1, after V lost 1 base and J lost 7 bases. CDR3 size: 14 residues. CDR3 residues: CASSLTSGVGELFF. The CDR3 bases are TGTGCCAGCAGCTTGACTAGCGGGGTCGGGGAGCTGTTTTTT.

This clone occurred once. CDR3 region: CASSRERQGAGTPLHF. The CDR3 nucleotides read TGTGCCAGCTCACGCGAACGACAAGGGGCAGGGACACCCCTCCACTTT. The V call is TRBV18, the J call TRBJ1-6; TRBD1 might be the D (5 bases). This CDR3 is built from 16 residues. The V and J ends lost 4 bases and 11 bases respectively, with 21 bases between them. Germline V CDR1 and CDR2: KGHSH, LQKENI.

The J gene is TRBJ2-3, the V gene TRBV10-1, with TRBD2 as a possible D gene (6 bases). CDR1 is WNHNN and CDR2 is SYGVQD in the germline V gene (reference sequence). Trimming took 8 bases from V and 0 from J, leaving 15 bases between them. The CDR3 length is 15 residues. CDR3 region: CASATEGASTDTQYF. The CDR3 DNA sequence: TGCGCCAGCGCGACGGAGGGCGCTAGCACAGATACGCAGTATTTT.

The chain recombines TRBV20-1 with TRBJ2-1; 8 bases fit TRBD2. CDR1 and CDR2 (germline): DFQATT, SNEGSKA (reference sequence). CDR3 size: 14 residues. V lost 3 bases to trimming and J lost 5 bases; unmatched junction nucleotides: 6. The CDR3 protein is CSASRGGVHNEQFF. CDR3 nucleotides: TGCAGTGCTAGTCGGGGGGGAGTTCACAATGAGCAGTTCTTC.

The chain is built from TRBV5-6 and TRBJ1-5; D gene uncertain. V was clipped by 0 bases and J by 4 bases, with 11 bases between them. This CDR3 has 15 amino acids. Germline V gene sequence: CDR1 SGHDT, CDR2 YYEEEE. The CDR3: CASSLGPWENQPQHF. CDR3 in DNA: TGTGCCAGCAGCTTGGGGCCGTGGGAGAATCAGCCCCAGCATTTT.

The genes are TRBV7-2 and TRBJ2-1; 7 positions agree with TRBD2. The CDR3 runs 13 residues. The ends lost 7 bases at V and 5 bases at J; junction bases unmatched: 5. Germline V gene data show CDR1 as SGHTA and CDR2 as FQGNSA. The CDR3 loop reads CASTREKHNEQFF. The CDR3 DNA reads TGTGCCAGCACGCGGGAGAAACACAATGAGCAGTTCTTC.

The chain carries TRBV12-3 or TRBV12-4 and TRBJ1-3, with 8 bases matching TRBD1. V gave up 5 bases and J gave up 7 bases; unmatched junction bases: 4. This CDR3 comprises 13 residues. The CDR3 DNA follows: TGTGCCAGCAGTATGACAGGGGTGAACACCATATATTTT. Translated: CASSMTGVNTIYF.

The chain links TRBV30 to TRBJ2-3; 9 nucleotides align to TRBD1. The CDR3 is 13 residues long. Germline values: CDR1 GTSNPN, CDR2 SVGIG (reference sequence). V trimming: 0 bases; J trimming: 6 bases; junction bases outside the gene matches: 1. The CDR3 region has the DNA TGTGCCTGGAGTGTACAGGGGGCGGATACGCAGTATTTT. The encoded protein is CAWSVQGADTQYF.

The CDR3 DNA follows: TGTGCCAGTAGTATTGGGACAGTCCGCACAGATACGCAGTATTTT. Amino acids: CASSIGTVRTDTQYF. This chain links TRBV19 with TRBJ2-3; 7 positions match TRBD1. After removal of 3 bases from V and 1 base from J, the junction contained 4 bases not matched to a gene. The CDR3 loop spans 15 amino acids. Germline loops: CDR1 LNHDA, CDR2 SQIVND (reference sequence).

This clone was observed once. The rearrangement links TRBV6-5 to TRBJ1-2; D is uncertain. Trimming pared 0 bases from V and 4 bases from J, leaving 6 bases between. The CDR3 has 13 residues. Germline-derived CDR1 and CDR2 are MNHEY and SVGAGI. The CDR3 DNA reads as TGTGCCAGCAGTTACTCCCGAGGCTATGGCTACACCTTC. Encoded protein: CASSYSRGYGYTF.

This clone has only a few counts. The chain links TRBV29-1 to TRBJ1-2; D remains ambiguous. The ends were cut back, 4 bases at V and 1 base at J, with 7 bases in the middle. Per germline, CDR1 SQVTM and CDR2 ANQGSEA. This CDR3 has 12 residues. As DNA, the CDR3 is TGCAGCGTTGGCCGACTTAACTATGGCTACACCTTC. It codes for CSVGRLNYGYTF.

The chain links TRBV7-9 to TRBJ2-1, with unresolved D. CDR1 SEHNR and CDR2 FQNEAQ come from the germline V gene (reference sequence). The CDR3 has 14 amino acids. V lost 5 bases and J lost 7, with 15 bases in between. The CDR3 coding sequence is TGTGCCAGCAGCACCGCTTTGGGCCTAAATGAGCAGTTCTTC. Its protein is CASSTALGLNEQFF.

There are a few counts of this clone. The genes are TRBV4-2 and TRBJ1-1; D unclear. Germline lookup yields CDR1 LGHNA and CDR2 YNFKEQ. The V gene lost 1 base and the J gene lost 1 base, with 4 bases spanning the gap. This CDR3 region has 13 residues. The CDR3 spells CASSQGRNTEAFF. The CDR3 nucleotides read TGTGCCAGCAGCCAAGGGAGGAACACTGAAGCTTTCTTT.